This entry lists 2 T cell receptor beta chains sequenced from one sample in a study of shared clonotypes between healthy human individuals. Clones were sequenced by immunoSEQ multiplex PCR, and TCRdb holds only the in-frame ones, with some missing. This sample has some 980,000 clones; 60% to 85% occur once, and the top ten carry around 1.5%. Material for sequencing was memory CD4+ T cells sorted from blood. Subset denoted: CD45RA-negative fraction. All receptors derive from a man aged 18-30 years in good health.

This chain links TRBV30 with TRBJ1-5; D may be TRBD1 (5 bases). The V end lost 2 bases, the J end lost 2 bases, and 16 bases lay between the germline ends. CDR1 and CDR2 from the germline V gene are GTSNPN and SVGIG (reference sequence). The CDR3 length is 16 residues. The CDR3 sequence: CAWSSTTGRGNQPQHF. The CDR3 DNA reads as TGTGCCTGGAGTTCAACAACGGGACGGGGCAATCAGCCCCAGCATTTT.

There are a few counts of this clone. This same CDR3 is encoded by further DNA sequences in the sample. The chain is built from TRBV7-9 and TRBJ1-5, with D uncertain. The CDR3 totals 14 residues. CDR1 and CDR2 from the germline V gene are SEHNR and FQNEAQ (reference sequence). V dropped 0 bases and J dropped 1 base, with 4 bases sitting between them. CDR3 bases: TGTGCCAGCAGCTTAGCAGGGAGCAATCAGCCCCAGCATTTT. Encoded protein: CASSLAGSNQPQHF.